Shown below are 9 T cell receptor beta chains from a single sample sequenced in a study of T cell responses to AZD1222 COVID-19 vaccine. Sequencing was performed with immunoSEQ multiplex PCR; in TCRdb, only in-frame clones are kept and a portion is missing. This sample has about 140,000 clones, with 80% to 95% found just once. Sequences were derived from peripheral blood, sampled 28 days after the second AZD1222 dose. These receptors were taken from an adult who received the AZD1222 COVID-19 vaccine.

The chain uses TRBV18 and TRBJ2-1; possible D gene TRBD1, 6 bases. The CDR3 contains 16 residues. V shed 2 bases and J shed 4 bases, with 15 bases lying between them. CDR1 and CDR2 (germline): KGHSH, LQKENI. The chain's CDR3 is CASSPTSPGAYNEQFF. The CDR3 nucleotides are TGTGCCAGCTCACCAACTTCTCCAGGGGCATACAATGAGCAGTTCTTC.

This clone was detected once. The chain couples TRBV27 to TRBJ2-1; TRBD2 is a possible D gene (5 bases). The CDR3 has 14 residues. Germline lookup yields CDR1 MNHEY and CDR2 SMNVEV (reference sequence). V lost 1 base to trimming and J lost 4 bases, with 8 bases between them. In DNA, the CDR3 is TGTGCCAGCAGTTTATTTACTAGTTACAATGAGCAGTTCTTC. This codes for CASSLFTSYNEQFF.

The CDR3 region is CASSYSYGNTEAFF. The DNA of the CDR3 is TGTGCCAGCAGTTACTCGTACGGGAACACTGAAGCTTTCTTT. J is TRBJ1-1 and V is TRBV6-5; D uncertain. Germline V CDR1 and CDR2: MNHEY, SVGAGI. The CDR3 contains 14 residues. V was pared by 0 bases and J by 1 base, with 6 bases between.

The chain is built from TRBV5-1 and TRBJ1-2, with 11 positions matching TRBD1. Looked up from germline, CDR1 is SGHRS and CDR2 is YFSETQ. Losses at the gene ends were 4 bases for V and 4 bases for J; bases not matched to a gene: 9. The CDR3 consists of 16 residues. The CDR3 region is CASSGEGQGDSYGYTF. Here the CDR3 DNA reads TGCGCCAGCAGCGGAGAGGGACAGGGGGACAGCTATGGCTACACCTTC.

The genes are TRBV7-8 and TRBJ2-5; D assignment may be TRBD1 or TRBD2 (5 bases each). The CDR3 extends over 17 amino acids. The germline V gene has CDR1 SGHVS and CDR2 FQNEAQ. The V and J ends lost 1 base and 2 bases respectively, with 17 bases between them. CDR3 sequence reads: CASSLGLRGVEQETQYF. For the CDR3, the DNA is TGTGCCAGCAGCTTAGGTCTGAGGGGAGTAGAGCAAGAGACCCAGTACTTC.

The V call is TRBV24-1, the J call TRBJ2-1; D may match TRBD1 or TRBD2 (5 bases each). V lost 4 bases to trimming and J lost 0 bases, with 15 bases between them. The germline gives CDR1 KGHDR, CDR2 SFDVKD. The CDR3 consists of 17 residues. CDR3: CATSESEGSPSYNEQFF. Written as DNA, the CDR3 is TGTGCCACCAGTGAATCTGAGGGGTCCCCCTCCTACAATGAGCAGTTCTTC.

The genes are TRBV5-1 and TRBJ2-7; possible D gene TRBD1, 5 bases. Looked up from germline, CDR1 is SGHRS and CDR2 is YFSETQ. With 2 bases removed from V and 6 bases from J, the gap between germline ends came to 12 bases. This CDR3 region has 13 residues. The CDR3 region is CASSFLGAPEQYF. The CDR3 bases are TGCGCCAGCAGCTTCCTAGGGGCCCCCGAGCAGTACTTC.

This chain uses TRBV2 with TRBJ1-1; D is undetermined. Germline loops: CDR1 SNHLY, CDR2 FYNNEI. The CDR3 consists of 12 residues. V was shortened by 6 bases and J by 0 bases, with 5 bases between the two germline ends. Here the CDR3 DNA reads TGTGCCAGCAGCAAGGTGAACACTGAAGCTTTCTTT. Translation gives CASSKVNTEAFF. The variable domain in full, completed from reference TRBV2 and TRBJ1-1, reads EPEVTQTPSHQVTQMGQEVILRCVPISNHLYFYWYRQILGQKVEFLVSFYNNEISEKSEIFDDQFSVERPDGSNFTLKIRSTKLEDSAMYFCASSKVNTEAFFGQGTRLTVV.

This chain uses TRBV2 with TRBJ2-5; TRBD2 matches 7 bases. The germline V gene has CDR1 SNHLY and CDR2 FYNNEI. The V gene end was trimmed by 4 bases and the J gene end by 5 bases; junction bases not matched to a gene: 10. This CDR3 comprises 15 residues. The CDR3 DNA reads as TGTGCCAGCAGTGGCCCCGGATGGGGGGGGGAGACCCAGTACTTC. Protein: CASSGPGWGGETQYF. The full variable domain, completed using reference TRBV2 and TRBJ2-5, is EPEVTQTPSHQVTQMGQEVILRCVPISNHLYFYWYRQILGQKVEFLVSFYNNEISEKSEIFDDQFSVERPDGSNFTLKIRSTKLEDSAMYFCASSGPGWGGETQYFGPGTRLLVL.